The table lists the clone carrying this T cell receptor (beta chain) with a few counts. The data were taken from a study of blood T cell repertoires in COVID-19. Trimming left V 5 bases short and J 2 bases short, with 15 bases between. Germline lookup yields CDR1 SGHTA and CDR2 FQGNSA. This CDR3 comprises 15 residues. Sequencing was performed with immunoSEQ multiplex PCR; in TCRdb, only in-frame clones are kept and a portion is missing. The data show about 270,000 clones, approximately 86% seen once. This clonotype originated in an older woman with COVID-19, enrolled during active disease. The chain combines TRBV7-2 with TRBJ1-1; maybe TRBD1 (6 bases). Sequencing input: peripheral blood. The DNA of the CDR3 is TGTGCCAGCAGCCCTACGACAGGCCGAAACACTGAAGCTTTCTTT. This translates into CASSPTTGRNTEAFF.